This T cell receptor (delta chain) was profiled in a study of gamma-delta chains in newborns, infants, children. Whole-study context: Innate gammadelta T cells reportedly expand polyclonally right after birth, driven by microbial exposure, per the title.

TCRdb reanalysed the reads with CATT. Among about 4,900 delta-chain clones, about 2.9% were seen once, and the ten largest hold about an eighth. Within the sample, this clone is medium-sized. The V gene's germline CDR1 is GEAIGNYY and CDR2 EKD. The CDR3 is 16 residues long. Trimming stripped 0 bases from V and 0 bases from J, with 5 bases between. The source material was blood. This receptor was obtained from a child who was a newborn, infant or young child, either healthy, febrile or measles-vaccinated (not recorded which). The V call is TRDV2, the J call TRDJ3, with unresolved D. This CDR3 reads CACDTLDSWDTRQMFF. CDR3 in DNA: TGTGCCTGTGACACCTTGGACTCCTGGGACACCCGACAGATGTTTTTC.